This TCR beta chain was retrieved from a study of blood T cells in healthy people across ages. Alongside a J-beta primer mix, a sample-barcoded 5' primer served in a second PCR lasting roughly 7 to 11 cycles. TCRdb re-analysed the 5' RACE reads in MiXCR, keeping a single row per CDR3 protein. The sample carries some 880,000 distinct CDR3 sequences, 35% to 40% recorded once. This clonotype was seen more than once but under ten times. Its antigen remains unknown. Whole-study findings and limits: Donor CMV status, an unknown factor, possibly confounded changes in expanded clonotypes. Older age coincided with a roughly linear decline in TCR beta diversity per million T cells.

CDR1 is SEHNR and CDR2 is FQNEAQ in the germline V gene (reference sequence). V lost 5 bases to trimming and J lost 0 bases, with 12 bases between them. The CDR3 is made up of 15 amino acids. This TCR derives from a man between 18 and 29 years old in good health. The material sequenced was blood. The V call is TRBV7-9, the J call TRBJ2-3; D perhaps matches TRBD1 (5 bases). This chain's CDR3 is CASSRDRPSTDTQYF. The CDR3 DNA is TGTGCCAGCAGCCGAGACAGACCTAGCACAGATACGCAGTATTTT.